The T cell receptor beta chain under discussion was sequenced for a study of CD8 T cells in Susac syndrome. Random hexamers primed reverse transcription of about 0.5 to 1 ug RNA. TCRdb reprocessed the immunoSEQ multiplex PCR reads via MiXCR and lists one record per CDR3 protein. This repertoire shows 150,000 or so distinct CDR3 sequences, approximately 95% found once; its top ten account for approximately 0.12%. The Susac syndrome patients fit the recently defined diagnostic criteria for definite or probable disease. Comment on this clonotype: Its antigen is as yet unknown.

The study, taken as a whole, reports: The CD4+ T cell repertoires, which came from Susac syndrome patients, showed no sign of clonal expansion. TCR sequencing and HLA analysis covered a relatively small number of individuals.

The clonotype originates from a human donor with Susac syndrome. Sequencing used CD4+ T cells from PBMCs.

The CDR3 nucleotides read TGTGCCAGCAGTGAATATTCGGGGTTCGCCTATGGCTACACCTTC. Encoded protein: CASSEYSGFAYGYTF. The chain employs TRBV25-1 and TRBJ1-2; D call uncertain. The CDR3 loop spans 15 amino acids. Trimming cost V 0 bases and J 4 bases, with 12 bases left between them. From germline, CDR1 is MGHDK and CDR2 SYGVNS.